A selection of T cell receptor beta chains follows, all from one sample in a study of T cell repertoires in cytomegalovirus infection. MiXCR, run by TCRdb on the reads, gives a single entry per CDR3 protein. The sample has about 400,000 distinct CDR3 sequences, about a sixth seen once. The source material was PBMCs. The receptor source for this set is a human donor in good health (CMV status not recorded). Some clones in this sample may be carry-over from other donors' samples. Each CDR3 is given with its conserved first and last residue. The D gene is left open where the match is weak. A clone size is listed for some rows: how often the clone was seen (once, few, many), or a class if it is expanded.

j_call d_call v_call clone_size cdr3_nt cdr3_aa
TRBJ2-3 . TRBV12-3/TRBV12-4 few TGTGCCAGCAGTTTAGTGGCCGCAACAGATACGCAGTATTTT CASSLVAATDTQYF
TRBJ2-1 TRBD2 TRBV29-1 . TGCAGCGTTGACGGGCTAGCGGGAGGGCCAACCTACAATGAGCAGTTCTTC CSVDGLAGGPTYNEQFF
TRBJ1-1 TRBD1 TRBV10-2 few TGCGCCAGCTGGGACAGGGAAGTGCCCCCTGAAGCTTTCTTT CASWDREVPPEAFF
TRBJ2-5 . TRBV7-2 many TGTGCCAGCAGCATACAAGAGACCCAGTACTTC CASSIQETQYF
TRBJ2-6 TRBD1 TRBV9 . TGTGCCAGCAGCGGGACAGGGGGTCTCTCTGGGGCCAACGTCCTGACTTTC CASSGTGGLSGANVLTF
TRBJ2-1 . TRBV7-2 many TGTGCCAGCAGCGGGGGGCGGGTTTACAATGAGCAGTTCTTC CASSGGRVYNEQFF
TRBJ1-3 . TRBV9 . TGTGCCAGCAGCGTGAGGGCTGGAAACACCATATATTTT CASSVRAGNTIYF
TRBJ2-2 . TRBV12-3/TRBV12-4 . TGTGCCAGCACCCCGGTAAACACCGGGGAGCTGTTTTTT CASTPVNTGELFF
TRBJ2-1 TRBD2 TRBV12-3/TRBV12-4 . TGTGCCAGCAGACGGACTAGCGGGGGGGATAGACAGTTCTTC CASRRTSGGDRQFF
TRBJ2-3 . TRBV15 . TGTGCCACCGGGGCCGGGGGGCGCACAGATACGCAGTATTTT CATGAGGRTDTQYF
TRBJ2-1 . TRBV19 many TGTGCCAGTAGTATGTTATACCAACAATATGAGCAGTTCTTC CASSMLYQQYEQFF
TRBJ1-3 . TRBV7-9 . TGTGCCAGCAGCCGGGACGGACTCTCTGGAAACACCATATATTTT CASSRDGLSGNTIYF